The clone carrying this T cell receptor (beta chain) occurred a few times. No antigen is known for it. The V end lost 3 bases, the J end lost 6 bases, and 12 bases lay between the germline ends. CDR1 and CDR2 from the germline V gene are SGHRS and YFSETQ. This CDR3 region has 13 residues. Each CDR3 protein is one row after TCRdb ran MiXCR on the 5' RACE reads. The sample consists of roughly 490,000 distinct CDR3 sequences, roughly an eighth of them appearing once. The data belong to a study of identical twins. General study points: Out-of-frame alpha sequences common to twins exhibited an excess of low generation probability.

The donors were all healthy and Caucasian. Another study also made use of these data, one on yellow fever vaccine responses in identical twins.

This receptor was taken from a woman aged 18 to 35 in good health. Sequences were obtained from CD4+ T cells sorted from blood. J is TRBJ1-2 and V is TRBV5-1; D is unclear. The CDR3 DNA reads TGCGCCAGCAGCTATGACCCGAAAGATGGCTACACCTTC. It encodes CASSYDPKDGYTF.